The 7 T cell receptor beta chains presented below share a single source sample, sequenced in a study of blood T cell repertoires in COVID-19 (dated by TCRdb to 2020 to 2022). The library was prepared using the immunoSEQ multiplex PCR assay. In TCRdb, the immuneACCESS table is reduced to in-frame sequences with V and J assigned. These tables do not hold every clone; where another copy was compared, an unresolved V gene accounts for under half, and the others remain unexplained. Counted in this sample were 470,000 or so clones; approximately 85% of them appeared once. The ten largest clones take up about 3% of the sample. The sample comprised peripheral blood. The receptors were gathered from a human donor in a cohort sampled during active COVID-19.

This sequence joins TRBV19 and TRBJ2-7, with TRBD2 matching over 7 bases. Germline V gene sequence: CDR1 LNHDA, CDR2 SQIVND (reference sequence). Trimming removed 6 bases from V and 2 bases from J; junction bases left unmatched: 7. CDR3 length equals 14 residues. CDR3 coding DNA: TGTGCCAGTAGGACTGGAGCGGGGACCTACGAGCAGTACTTC. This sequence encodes CASRTGAGTYEQYF.

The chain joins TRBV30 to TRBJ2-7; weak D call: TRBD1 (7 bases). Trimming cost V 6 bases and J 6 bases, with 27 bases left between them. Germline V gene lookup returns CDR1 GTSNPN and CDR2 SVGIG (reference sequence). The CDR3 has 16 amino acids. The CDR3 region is CACRGVFGGELGEQYF. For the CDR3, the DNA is TGTGCCTGCAGGGGGGTGTTTGGGGGAGAGCTGGGCGAGCAGTACTTC.

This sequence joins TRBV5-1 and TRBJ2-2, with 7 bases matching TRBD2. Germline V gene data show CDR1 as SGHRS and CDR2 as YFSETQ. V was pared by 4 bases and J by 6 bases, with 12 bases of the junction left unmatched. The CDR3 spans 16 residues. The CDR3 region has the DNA TGCGCCAGCAGCCCCGCTGCGGGAGAGGGGTCCGGGGAGCTGTTTTTT. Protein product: CASSPAAGEGSGELFF.

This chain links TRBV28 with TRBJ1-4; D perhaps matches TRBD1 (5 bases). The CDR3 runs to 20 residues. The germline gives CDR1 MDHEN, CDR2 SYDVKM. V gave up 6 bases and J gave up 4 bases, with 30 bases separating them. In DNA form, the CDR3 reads TGTGCCAGCAGACCTGGGCCCCACAGGATTGTCCCTCAAAGTAATGAAAAACTGTTTTTT. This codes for CASRPGPHRIVPQSNEKLFF.

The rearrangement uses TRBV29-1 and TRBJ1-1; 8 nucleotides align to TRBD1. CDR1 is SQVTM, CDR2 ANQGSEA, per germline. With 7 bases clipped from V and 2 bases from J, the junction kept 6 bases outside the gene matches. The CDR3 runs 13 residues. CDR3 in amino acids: CSGGQGPNTEAFF. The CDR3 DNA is TGCAGCGGCGGACAGGGTCCCAACACTGAAGCTTTCTTT.

Here the CDR3 reads CASSAGRFGDPNYGYTF. The CDR3 DNA sequence: TGTGCCAGCAGCGCAGGCCGCTTCGGTGATCCTAACTATGGCTACACCTTC. The chain combines TRBV7-3 with TRBJ1-2, with unresolved D. Germline V gene data show CDR1 as SGHTA and CDR2 as FQGTGA. The CDR3 runs 17 residues. V lost 5 bases and J lost 0, with 19 bases in between.

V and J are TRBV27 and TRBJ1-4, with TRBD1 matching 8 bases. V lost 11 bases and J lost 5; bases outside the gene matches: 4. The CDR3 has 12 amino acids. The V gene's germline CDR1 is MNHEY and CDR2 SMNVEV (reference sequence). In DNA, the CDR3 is TGTGCCTCCAGGACAGGGAATGAAAAACTGTTTTTT. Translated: CASRTGNEKLFF.